This T cell receptor (beta chain) was observed in a study of long-term antiretroviral therapy in people with HIV. Regarding the study as a whole: Clones expanded before ART dominated the repertoire at all time points.

The germline V gene has CDR1 MGHDK and CDR2 SYGVNS. CDR3 length equals 14 residues. Losses at the gene ends were 8 bases for V and 4 bases for J; bases not matched to a gene: 10. Samples were assayed with immunoSEQ v3.0 at survey level. Sequencing used immunoSEQ multiplex PCR; TCRdb keeps in-frame clones, though not all of them. In the table there are 18,000 or so clones, more than 70% of which are singletons. This clone has a single count. Antigen: not known. The sample was unsorted PBMCs, taken at the start of antiretroviral therapy, before treatment. The chain recombines TRBV25-1 with TRBJ1-1; TRBD1 agrees at 7 bases. This TCR derives from a middle-aged woman with HIV. The CDR3 sequence is CASVQGGFPTEAFF. Here the CDR3 DNA reads TGTGCCAGCGTCCAGGGGGGGTTCCCCACTGAAGCTTTCTTT.